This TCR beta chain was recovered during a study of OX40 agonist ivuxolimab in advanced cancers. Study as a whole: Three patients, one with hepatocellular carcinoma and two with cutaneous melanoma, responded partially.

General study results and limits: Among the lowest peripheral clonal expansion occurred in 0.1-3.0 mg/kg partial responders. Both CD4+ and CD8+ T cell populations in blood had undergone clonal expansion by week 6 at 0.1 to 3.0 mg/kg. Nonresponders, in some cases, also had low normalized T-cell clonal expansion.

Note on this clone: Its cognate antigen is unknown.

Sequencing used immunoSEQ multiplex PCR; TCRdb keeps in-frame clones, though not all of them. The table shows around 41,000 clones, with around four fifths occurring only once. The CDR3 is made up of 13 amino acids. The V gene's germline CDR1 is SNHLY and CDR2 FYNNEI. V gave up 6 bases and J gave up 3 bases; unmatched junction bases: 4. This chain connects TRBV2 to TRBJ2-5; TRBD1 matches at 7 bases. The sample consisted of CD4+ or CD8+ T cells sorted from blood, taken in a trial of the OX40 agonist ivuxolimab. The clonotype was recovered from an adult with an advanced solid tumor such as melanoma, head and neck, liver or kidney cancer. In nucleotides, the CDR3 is TGTGCCAGCAGCATAGACAGGGAAGAGACCCAGTACTTC. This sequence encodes CASSIDREETQYF.